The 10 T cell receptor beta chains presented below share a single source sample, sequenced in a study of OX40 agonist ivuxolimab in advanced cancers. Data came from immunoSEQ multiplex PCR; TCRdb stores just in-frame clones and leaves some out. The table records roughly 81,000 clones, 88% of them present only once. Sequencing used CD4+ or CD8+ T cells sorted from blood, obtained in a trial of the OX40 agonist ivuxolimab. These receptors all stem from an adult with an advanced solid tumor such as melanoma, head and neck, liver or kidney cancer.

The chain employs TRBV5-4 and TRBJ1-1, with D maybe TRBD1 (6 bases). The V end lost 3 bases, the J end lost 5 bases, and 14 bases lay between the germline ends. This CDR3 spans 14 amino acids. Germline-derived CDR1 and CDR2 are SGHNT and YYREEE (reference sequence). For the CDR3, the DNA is TGTGCCAGCAGCTACGGACAGACAGGAACTGAAGCTTTCTTT. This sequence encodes CASSYGQTGTEAFF.

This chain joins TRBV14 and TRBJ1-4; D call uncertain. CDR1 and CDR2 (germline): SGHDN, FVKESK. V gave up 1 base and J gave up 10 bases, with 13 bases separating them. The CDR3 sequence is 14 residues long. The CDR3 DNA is TGTGCCAGCAGCCAAGGGACCCTGGTCCCAAAACTGTTTTTT. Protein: CASSQGTLVPKLFF.

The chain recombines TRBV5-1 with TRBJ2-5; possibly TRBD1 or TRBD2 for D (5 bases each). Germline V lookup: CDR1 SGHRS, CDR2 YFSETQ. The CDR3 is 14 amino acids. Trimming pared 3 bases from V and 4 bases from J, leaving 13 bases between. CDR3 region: CASSWDGAGETQYF. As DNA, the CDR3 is TGCGCCAGCAGCTGGGACGGGGCAGGAGAGACCCAGTACTTC.

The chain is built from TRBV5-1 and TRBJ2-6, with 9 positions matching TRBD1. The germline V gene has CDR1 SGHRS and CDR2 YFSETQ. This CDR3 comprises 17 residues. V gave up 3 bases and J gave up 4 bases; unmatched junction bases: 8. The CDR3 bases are TGCGCCAGCAGCTCGGGACAGGGCCCCCCGGGGGCCAACGTCCTGACTTTC. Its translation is CASSSGQGPPGANVLTF.

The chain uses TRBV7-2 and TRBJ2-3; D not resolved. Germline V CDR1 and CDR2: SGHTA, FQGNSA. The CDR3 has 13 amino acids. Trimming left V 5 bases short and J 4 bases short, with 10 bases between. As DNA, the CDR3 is TGTGCCAGCAGCCCTAACCGGGCAGATACGCAGTATTTT. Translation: CASSPNRADTQYF.

CDR3 region: CASSKGGRDNEQFF. DNA for the CDR3: TGTGCCAGCTCAAAAGGAGGACGCGACAATGAGCAGTTCTTC. This chain uses TRBV18 with TRBJ2-1, with D perhaps matching TRBD2 (5 bases). Germline V CDR1 and CDR2: KGHSH, LQKENI. Trimming left V 5 bases short and J 5 bases short, with 13 bases between. CDR3 length: 14 residues.

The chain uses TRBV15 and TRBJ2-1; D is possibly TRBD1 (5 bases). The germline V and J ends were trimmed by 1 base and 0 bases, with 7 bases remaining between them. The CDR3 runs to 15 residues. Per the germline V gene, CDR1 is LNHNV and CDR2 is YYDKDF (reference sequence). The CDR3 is CATSRVGDSYNEQFF. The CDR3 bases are TGTGCCACCAGCAGAGTAGGGGACTCCTACAATGAGCAGTTCTTC.

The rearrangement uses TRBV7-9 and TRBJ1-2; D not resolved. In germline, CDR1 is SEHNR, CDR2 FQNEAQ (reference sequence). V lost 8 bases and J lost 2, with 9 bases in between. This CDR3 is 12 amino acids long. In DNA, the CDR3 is TGTGCCAGCGGCCAGGCCAACTATGGCTACACCTTC. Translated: CASGQANYGYTF.

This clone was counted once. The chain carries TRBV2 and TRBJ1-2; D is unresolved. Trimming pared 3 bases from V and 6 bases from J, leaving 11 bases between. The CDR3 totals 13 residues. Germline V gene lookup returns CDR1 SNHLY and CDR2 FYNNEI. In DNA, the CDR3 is TGTGCCAGCAGTGAGGCGGCACGGAATGGCTACACCTTC. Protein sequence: CASSEAARNGYTF.

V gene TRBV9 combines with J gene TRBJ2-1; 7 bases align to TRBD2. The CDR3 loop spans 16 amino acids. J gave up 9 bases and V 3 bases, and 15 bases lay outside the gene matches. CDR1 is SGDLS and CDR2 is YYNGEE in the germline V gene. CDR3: CASSAQLVGGMGEQFF. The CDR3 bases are TGTGCCAGCAGCGCCCAACTAGTGGGGGGGATGGGTGAGCAGTTCTTC.